Listed here are 2 T cell receptor beta chains from one sample, sequenced in a study of T-cell reconstitution after alpha-beta-depleted transplantation in children. Unique molecular identifiers tagged the TCRbeta library. TCRdb ran MiXCR on the PCR reads and lists one entry per CDR3 protein. This table holds about 600,000 distinct CDR3 sequences, 10% to 15% found once. The sample consisted of PBMCs, mostly from graft donor cells, taken 360 days after TCRalphabeta/CD19-depleted stem cell transplant. The receptors derive from a male patient younger than 18 who had a stem cell transplant for acute myeloid leukemia, so the T cells may come from the graft donor.

V and J are TRBV29-1 and TRBJ2-7; D is tentatively TRBD1 or TRBD2 (5 bases each). CDR3 size: 17 residues. Germline V gene data show CDR1 as SQVTM and CDR2 as ANQGSEA. The V end was cut by 1 base, the J end by 4 bases, with 23 bases between. The CDR3 sequence: CSVEAGPTLGQLYEQYF. CDR3 nucleotide sequence: TGCAGCGTTGAAGCGGGACCCACCCTGGGGCAACTTTACGAGCAGTACTTC.

Only a few counts were recorded for this clonotype. The CDR3 reads CASSLRPQVSHEQFF. The CDR3, as DNA: TGTGCCAGCAGCTTACGTCCCCAGGTATCCCATGAGCAGTTCTTC. The V and J genes are TRBV7-9 and TRBJ2-1, with D unclear. Germline V gene sequence: CDR1 SEHNR, CDR2 FQNEAQ (reference sequence). The CDR3 covers 15 residues. V was trimmed by 2 bases and J by 8 bases, leaving 16 bases between them.